This TCR beta chain came from a study of response to subunit inactivated influenza vaccine. CDR1 and CDR2 from the germline V gene are SGHTA and FQGNSA. This CDR3 spans 16 amino acids. Trimming removed 2 bases from V and 0 bases from J, with 11 bases in between. TCRdb redid the calling of the RT-PCR reads with MiXCR, one entry per CDR3 protein. The table shows some 540,000 distinct CDR3 sequences, with around 25% occurring only once. This same sample was also taken into another study, of T cells expressing NK-cell markers. That study adds: The cDNA for TCR beta came from 5'RACE template switching with UMIs.

The gene calls are TRBV7-2 and TRBJ2-1; weak D call: TRBD1 (6 bases). This clonotype originated in a man aged 45-65 years who received an inactivated influenza vaccine. Sequenced material: CD4+ T cells sorted from PBMCs, taken roughly 12 days after vaccination. The CDR3 DNA reads as TGTGCCAGCAGCTTAAGGGGGATGCGCTCCTACAATGAGCAGTTCTTC. Residues: CASSLRGMRSYNEQFF. Full variable domain (remainder filled in from reference TRBV7-2 and TRBJ2-1): GAGVSQSPSNKVTEKGKDVELRCDPISGHTALYWYRQSLGQGLEFLIYFQGNSAPDKSGLPSDRFSAERTGGSVSTLTIQRTQQEDSAVYLCASSLRGMRSYNEQFFGPGTRLTVL.